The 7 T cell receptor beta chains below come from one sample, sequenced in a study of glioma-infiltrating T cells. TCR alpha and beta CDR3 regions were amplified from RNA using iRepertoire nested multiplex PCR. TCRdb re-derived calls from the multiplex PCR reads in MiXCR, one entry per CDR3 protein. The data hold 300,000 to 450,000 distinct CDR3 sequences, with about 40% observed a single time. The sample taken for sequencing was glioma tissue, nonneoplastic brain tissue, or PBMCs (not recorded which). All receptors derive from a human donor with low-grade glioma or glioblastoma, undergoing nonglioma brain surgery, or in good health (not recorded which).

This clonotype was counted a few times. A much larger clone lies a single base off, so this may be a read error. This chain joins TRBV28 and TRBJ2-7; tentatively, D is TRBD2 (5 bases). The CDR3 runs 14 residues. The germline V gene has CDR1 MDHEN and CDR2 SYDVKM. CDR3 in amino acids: CATSLWTAGIERYF. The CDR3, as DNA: TGTGCCACTAGCCTCTGGACGGCCGGGATCGAGCGGTACTTC.

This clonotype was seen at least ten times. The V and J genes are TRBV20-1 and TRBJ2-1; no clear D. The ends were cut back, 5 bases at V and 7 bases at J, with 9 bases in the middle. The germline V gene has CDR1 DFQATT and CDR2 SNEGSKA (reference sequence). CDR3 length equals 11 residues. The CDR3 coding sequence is TGCAGTGCTGGCAAGAAGAATGAGCAGTTCTTC. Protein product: CSAGKKNEQFF.

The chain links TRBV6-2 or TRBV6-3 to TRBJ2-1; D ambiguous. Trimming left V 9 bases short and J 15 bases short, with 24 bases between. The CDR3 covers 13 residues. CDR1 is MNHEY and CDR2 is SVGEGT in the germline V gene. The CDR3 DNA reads TGTGCCAGTAGTATAACGGCCCAGGTTATGTTGTTCTTC. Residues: CASSITAQVMLFF.

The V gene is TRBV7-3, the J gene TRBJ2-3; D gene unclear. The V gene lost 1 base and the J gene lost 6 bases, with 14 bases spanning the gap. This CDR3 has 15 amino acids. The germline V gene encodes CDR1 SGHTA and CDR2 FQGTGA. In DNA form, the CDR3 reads TGTGCCAGCAGCTTAAATCTTGGCCCTAGGGATACGCAGTATTTT. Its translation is CASSLNLGPRDTQYF.

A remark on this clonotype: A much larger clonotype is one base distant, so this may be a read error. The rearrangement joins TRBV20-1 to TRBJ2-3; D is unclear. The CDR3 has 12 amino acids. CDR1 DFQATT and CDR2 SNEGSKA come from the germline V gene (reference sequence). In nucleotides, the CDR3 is TGCAGTGCCGCCCCTCGCACAGATATGCAGTATTTT. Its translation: CSAAPRTDMQYF.

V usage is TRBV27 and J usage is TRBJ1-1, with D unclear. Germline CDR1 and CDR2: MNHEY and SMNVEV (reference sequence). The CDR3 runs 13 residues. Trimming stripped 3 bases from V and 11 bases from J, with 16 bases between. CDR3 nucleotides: TGTGCCAGCAGTTTTAAAGGGCGAATTGAGGCTTTCTTT. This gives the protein CASSFKGRIEAFF.

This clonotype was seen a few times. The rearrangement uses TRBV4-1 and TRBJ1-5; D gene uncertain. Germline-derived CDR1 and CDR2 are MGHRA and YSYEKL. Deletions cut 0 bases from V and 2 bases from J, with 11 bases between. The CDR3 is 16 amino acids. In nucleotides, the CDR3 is TGCGCCAGCAGCCAAGAGCCCGGGCCTCGCAATCAGCCCCAGCATTTT. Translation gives CASSQEPGPRNQPQHF.